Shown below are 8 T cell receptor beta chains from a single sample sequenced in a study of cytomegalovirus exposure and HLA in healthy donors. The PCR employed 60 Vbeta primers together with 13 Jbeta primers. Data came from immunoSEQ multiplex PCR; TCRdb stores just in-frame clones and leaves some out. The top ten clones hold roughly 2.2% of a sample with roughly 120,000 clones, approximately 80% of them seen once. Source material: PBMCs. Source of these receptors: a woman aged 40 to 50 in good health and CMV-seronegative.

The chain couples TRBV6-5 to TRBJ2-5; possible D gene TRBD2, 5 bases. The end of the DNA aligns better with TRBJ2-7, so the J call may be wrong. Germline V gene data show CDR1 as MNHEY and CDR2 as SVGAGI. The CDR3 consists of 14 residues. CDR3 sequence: CASSYSPEGYEQYF. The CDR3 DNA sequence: TGTGCCAGCAGTTACTCCCCTGAGGGATACGAGCAGTACTTC.

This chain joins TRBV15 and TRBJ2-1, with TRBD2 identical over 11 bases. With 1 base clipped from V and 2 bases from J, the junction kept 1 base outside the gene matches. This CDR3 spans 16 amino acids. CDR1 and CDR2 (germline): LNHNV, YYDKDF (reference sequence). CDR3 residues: CATSRGLAGTYNEQFF. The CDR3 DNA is TGTGCCACCAGCAGAGGACTAGCGGGAACCTACAATGAGCAGTTCTTC.

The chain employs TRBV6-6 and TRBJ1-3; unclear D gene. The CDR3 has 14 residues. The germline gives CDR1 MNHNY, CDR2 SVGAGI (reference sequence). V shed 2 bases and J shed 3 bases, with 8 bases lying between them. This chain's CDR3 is CASSYDIIGNTIYF. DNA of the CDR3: TGTGCCAGCAGTTACGACATTATTGGAAACACCATATATTTT.

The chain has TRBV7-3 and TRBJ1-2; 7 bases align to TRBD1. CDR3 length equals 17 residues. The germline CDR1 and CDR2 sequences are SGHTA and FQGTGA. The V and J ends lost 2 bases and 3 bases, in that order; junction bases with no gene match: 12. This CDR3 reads CASSLDAGGPLDYGYTF. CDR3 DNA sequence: TGTGCCAGCAGCTTAGATGCAGGGGGGCCTCTCGACTATGGCTACACCTTC.

The CDR3 protein is CASSLEGEEAFF. The CDR3 DNA reads as TGCGCCAGCAGCTTGGAGGGGGAGGAAGCTTTCTTT. J is TRBJ1-1 and V is TRBV5-1; TRBD1 might be the D (6 bases). The V gene lost 0 bases and the J gene lost 8 bases, with 8 bases spanning the gap. From germline, CDR1 is SGHRS and CDR2 YFSETQ. This CDR3 has 12 amino acids.

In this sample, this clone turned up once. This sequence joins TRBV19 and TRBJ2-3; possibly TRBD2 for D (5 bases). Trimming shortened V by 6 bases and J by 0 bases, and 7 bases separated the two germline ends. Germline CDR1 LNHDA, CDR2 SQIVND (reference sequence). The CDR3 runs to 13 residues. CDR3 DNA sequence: TGTGCCAGTAGCGGGGATAGCACAGATACGCAGTATTTT. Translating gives CASSGDSTDTQYF. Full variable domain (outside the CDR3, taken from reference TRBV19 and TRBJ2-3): DGGITQSPKYLFRKEGQNVTLSCEQNLNHDAMYWYRQDPGQGLRLIYYSQIVNDFQKGDIAEGYSVSREKKESFPLTVTSAQKNPTAFYLCASSGDSTDTQYFGPGTRLTVL.

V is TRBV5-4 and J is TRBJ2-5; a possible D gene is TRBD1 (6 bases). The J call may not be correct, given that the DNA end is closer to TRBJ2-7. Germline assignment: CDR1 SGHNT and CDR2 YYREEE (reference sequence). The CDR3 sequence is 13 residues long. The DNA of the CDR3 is TGTGCCAGCAGCCGATTGGGGGCGTACGAGCAGTACTTC. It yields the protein CASSRLGAYEQYF.

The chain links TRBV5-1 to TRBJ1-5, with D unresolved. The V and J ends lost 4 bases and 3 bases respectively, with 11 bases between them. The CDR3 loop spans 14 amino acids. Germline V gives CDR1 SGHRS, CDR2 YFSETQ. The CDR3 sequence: CASSPEGLNQPQHF. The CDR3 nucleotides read TGCGCCAGCAGCCCGGAGGGTCTCAATCAGCCCCAGCATTTT.